The rows below give T cell receptor beta chains drawn from one sample of a study of graft-versus-host responses after intestinal transplantation. Clones were sequenced by immunoSEQ multiplex PCR, and TCRdb holds only the in-frame ones, with some missing. The top ten clones hold 2.1% of a sample with roughly 8,200 clones, about 93% of them seen once. The sequencing here drew on PBMCs, taken 11 days after intestinal transplantation. The receptors were gathered from a human patient who received an intestinal transplant, so some T cells may come from the graft donor. CDR3s leave out the opening cysteine and the closing phenylalanine or tryptophan. The D gene is left open where the match is weak.

TRBV28	-	TRBJ1-1	ASSLRGQMNTEAF
TRBV9	-	TRBJ1-5	ASSVDNRIDQPQH
TRBV4-1	-	TRBJ2-3	ASSPHTGDTDTQY
TRBV4-1	TRBD1	TRBJ1-1	ASSQLDRGRWNTEAF
TRBV27	TRBD1	TRBJ1-2	ASSRTGEYYGYT
TRBV2	TRBD2	TRBJ2-3	ASSKGGLAGETDTQY
TRBV28	TRBD1	TRBJ1-1	ASSLSTGLPDNF
TRBV27	TRBD1	TRBJ1-4	ASSYRGANEKLF
TRBV19	TRBD1	TRBJ2-1	ASSRDSYNEQF
TRBV27	TRBD1	TRBJ2-2	ASALQGIEPGELF
TRBV28	-	TRBJ1-3	ASSPSRLGNTIY
TRBV19	TRBD2	TRBJ2-1	ASSIGLADDEQF
TRBV4-1	-	TRBJ2-3	ASSQEDRLYWDTQY
TRBV6-4	-	TRBJ2-6	ASSDPQGGANVLT
TRBV4-1	TRBD1	TRBJ2-2	ASSPPGQGAARNTGELF
TRBV4-2	TRBD1	TRBJ2-1	ASSQERGQVGNEQF
TRBV28	-	TRBJ1-1	ASSLSGRANTEAF
TRBV27	-	TRBJ2-1	ASSLGSYRVHEQF
TRBV19	-	TRBJ2-7	ASSMVGGASSYEQY
TRBV19	TRBD1	TRBJ2-4	ASSMSGTGSLDIQY
TRBV6-5	-	TRBJ1-4	ASSLGGRGEKLF
TRBV15	-	TRBJ2-2	ATRPTLTGELF
TRBV29-1	TRBD2	TRBJ2-1	SVALAGGPQDEQF
TRBV9	-	TRBJ1-1	ASSVGSDTEAF
TRBV14	TRBD1	TRBJ1-1	ASSLTGGVLAF
TRBV7-8	-	TRBJ1-1	ASSGVGLGNTEAF
TRBV29-1	-	TRBJ2-1	SVDRNEQF
TRBV27	TRBD1	TRBJ1-2	ASSSAGGVGYT
TRBV2	-	TRBJ2-3	ASSEWWGRTDTQY
TRBV4-1	TRBD2	TRBJ2-7	ATGGGTEQY
TRBV4-1	TRBD1	TRBJ2-5	ASSGRQGPETQY
TRBV5-6	TRBD1	TRBJ1-2	ASSLGRLPGQARGGYT
TRBV18	-	TRBJ1-1	ASSSHRETEAF
TRBV2	-	TRBJ2-3	ASQGSLSTDTQY
TRBV6-5	TRBD1	TRBJ2-7	ASSTRDRGVYEQY
TRBV11-2	TRBD2	TRBJ2-1	ASSSGAGVPHNEQF
TRBV7-9	-	TRBJ2-5	ASSLGPGHQTKETQY
TRBV28	-	TRBJ2-2	ASSLIWAGGNTGELF
TRBV5-6	-	TRBJ1-1	ASSTIRTGGWTEAF
TRBV4-1	TRBD1	TRBJ1-5	ASSQELGQVNQPQH
TRBV10-3	TRBD2	TRBJ2-3	AISGTSGGSTDTQY
TRBV7-8	TRBD1	TRBJ1-1	ASSPMDRDNWHTEAF
TRBV6-5	TRBD1	TRBJ2-7	ASRPGQASSYEQY